This TCR beta chain derives from a study of beta chain features in type 1 diabetes. Study findings and constraints: When Type 1 diabetes patients were examined, their TCRB CDR3s proved moderately but significantly shorter in all four CD4+ subsets.

cDNA synthesis used the whole RNA isolate, giving expressed TCRB sequences. TCRdb's copy holds only in-frame clones and misses some; the assay was immunoSEQ multiplex PCR. The data show fewer than 650,000 clones, around 16% seen once. After removal of 5 bases from V and 0 bases from J, the junction contained 14 bases not matched to a gene. The germline V gene encodes CDR1 SGHTA and CDR2 FQGNSA. The CDR3 contains 18 residues. This clone was counted only a few times. Its specificity is not known. The sample consisted of naive CD4+ T cells from blood. The rearrangement joins TRBV7-2 to TRBJ2-5; 8 bases are shared with TRBD2. The receptor comes from a man aged 18-30 years in good health. Here the CDR3 reads CASSLDSTGGGYQETQYF. Written as DNA, the CDR3 is TGTGCCAGCAGCCTCGACTCGACTGGCGGGGGGTACCAAGAGACCCAGTACTTC.